The next 19 T cell receptor beta chains were all read from a single sample in a study of blood T cell repertoires in COVID-19. Here immunoSEQ multiplex PCR was the method, and the copy in TCRdb shows in-frame clones only, minus some. The repertoire consists of 430,000 or so clones, with about 87% occurring once and the leading ten covering roughly 0.87%. The specimen sequenced was peripheral blood. The receptors stem from a man aged 18 to 30 with COVID-19, enrolled during active disease.

This chain uses TRBV5-1 with TRBJ2-7, with 9 bases fitting TRBD1. Germline CDR1 is SGHRS and CDR2 is YFSETQ. V lost 1 base and J lost 1; bases outside the gene matches: 3. The CDR3 extends over 15 amino acids. The CDR3 region is CASSLTGGSSYEQYF. Written as DNA, the CDR3 is TGCGCCAGCAGCTTGACAGGGGGCTCATCCTACGAGCAGTACTTC.

The rearrangement uses TRBV10-2 and TRBJ1-1; no clear D gene. V lost 5 bases, J lost 1 base, and 11 bases lay in between. Germline assignment: CDR1 WSHSY and CDR2 SAAADI. The CDR3 runs to 14 residues. DNA of the CDR3: TGCGCCAGCAGTAAGAACAGCCCGAACACTGAAGCTTTCTTT. Protein sequence: CASSKNSPNTEAFF.

The chain couples TRBV19 to TRBJ2-3; no definite D call. Trimming cost V 3 bases and J 0 bases, with 10 bases left between them. The CDR3 runs 15 residues. Germline V lookup: CDR1 LNHDA, CDR2 SQIVND (reference sequence). The CDR3, as DNA: TGTGCCAGTAGTATCCAGCGCCGTAGCACAGATACGCAGTATTTT. This gives the protein CASSIQRRSTDTQYF.

The gene calls are TRBV29-1 and TRBJ2-2; a weak D match, TRBD2 (5 bases). The CDR3 is 11 amino acids. The germline CDR1 and CDR2 sequences are SQVTM and ANQGSEA. The V and J ends lost 7 bases and 4 bases respectively, with 7 bases between them. The CDR3 sequence: CSGEFTGELFF. DNA for the CDR3: TGCAGCGGGGAGTTCACCGGGGAGCTGTTTTTT.

This clone was seen only once. The chain has TRBV19 and TRBJ2-7, with 8 bases matching TRBD2. Germline V gene sequence: CDR1 LNHDA, CDR2 SQIVND (reference sequence). J was trimmed by 3 bases and V by 6 bases; bases with no gene match: 10. The CDR3 contains 15 residues. CDR3 protein: CASSPMGGGFYEQYF. In DNA, the CDR3 is TGTGCCAGTAGCCCAATGGGCGGGGGGTTCTACGAGCAGTACTTC.

This chain joins TRBV24-1 and TRBJ2-1, with 10 bases lining up with TRBD2. The CDR3 runs to 19 residues. The V gene's germline CDR1 is KGHDR and CDR2 SFDVKD. V lost 0 bases, J lost 0 bases, and 7 bases stayed unmatched. This CDR3 is CATSDLFEREGGSYNEQFF. CDR3 DNA sequence: TGTGCCACCAGTGATTTGTTCGAGCGGGAGGGCGGCTCCTACAATGAGCAGTTCTTC.

The CDR3 nucleotides read TGTGCCAGCAGCTTCCTGGCGGTAGCGGGCGACAATGAGCAGTTCTTC. Translating it yields CASSFLAVAGDNEQFF. The rearrangement joins TRBV9 to TRBJ2-1; 7 nucleotides line up with TRBD2. The CDR3 is 16 amino acids. Unmatched junction bases numbered 12, after V lost 4 bases and J lost 5 bases. Germline CDR1 is SGDLS and CDR2 is YYNGEE.

This clone was seen just once. The chain has TRBV2 and TRBJ1-4; 7 bases map to TRBD1. After removal of 2 bases from V and 4 bases from J, the junction contained 4 bases not matched to a gene. The CDR3 sequence is 15 residues long. Germline V CDR1 and CDR2: SNHLY, FYNNEI. CDR3 loop: CASSENRGSNEKLFF. CDR3 coding DNA: TGTGCCAGCAGTGAAAACAGGGGAAGTAATGAAAAACTGTTTTTT.

For the CDR3, the DNA is TGTGCCAGCAGCTTCCGAGGGACAGGGGTTGGGGAGCAGTACTTC. This sequence encodes CASSFRGTGVGEQYF. The chain uses TRBV5-6 and TRBJ2-7, with 10 positions matching TRBD1. Germline CDR1 reads SGHDT; CDR2 reads YYEEEE. V was clipped by 2 bases and J by 7 bases; unmatched bases: 9. The CDR3 runs 15 residues.

The J gene is TRBJ2-1, the V gene TRBV9; 8 nucleotides match TRBD2. The CDR3 has 16 amino acids. Losses at the gene ends were 4 bases for V and 3 bases for J; bases not matched to a gene: 9. Germline V CDR1 and CDR2: SGDLS, YYNGEE. CDR3 sequence: CASSSQRELLYNEQFF. DNA for the CDR3: TGTGCCAGCAGCTCTCAGCGGGAGCTCCTCTACAATGAGCAGTTCTTC.

The rearrangement joins TRBV2 to TRBJ2-2, with 8 positions matching TRBD1. CDR3 length: 15 residues. J was trimmed by 5 bases and V by 3 bases; bases with no gene match: 5. Germline assignment: CDR1 SNHLY and CDR2 FYNNEI. CDR3 DNA: TGTGCCAGCAGTGAGATAACAGGGGGAACCGGGGAGCTGTTTTTT. Translated: CASSEITGGTGELFF.

The chain combines TRBV2 with TRBJ1-4; 10 positions agree with TRBD1. This CDR3 contains 15 residues. Germline V gene data show CDR1 as SNHLY and CDR2 as FYNNEI. V was pared by 6 bases and J by 6 bases, with 7 bases of the junction left unmatched. The CDR3 is CASRRDRGVYEKLFF. CDR3 bases: TGTGCCAGCAGGCGGGACAGGGGAGTGTATGAAAAACTGTTTTTT.

The J gene is TRBJ2-3, the V gene TRBV5-8; TRBD2 matches 11 bases. The CDR3 is 17 amino acids. The J segment lost 2 bases and the V segment lost 2 bases, leaving 7 bases of the junction unmatched. Germline V gene data show CDR1 as SGHTS and CDR2 as YDEGEE. CDR3: CASSFLTSGGYTDTQYF. Written as DNA, the CDR3 is TGTGCCAGCAGCTTCCTTACTAGCGGGGGCTACACAGATACGCAGTATTTT.

This clone was picked up many times. The chain recombines TRBV18 with TRBJ1-5, with D maybe TRBD1 (6 bases). Trimming stripped 2 bases from V and 6 bases from J, with 14 bases between. This CDR3 region has 15 residues. Germline CDR1 KGHSH, CDR2 LQKENI. The CDR3 protein is CASSPGSGGGQPQHF. The CDR3 DNA reads as TGTGCCAGCTCACCAGGATCGGGGGGCGGTCAGCCCCAGCATTTT. The complete variable domain, with remaining parts taken from reference TRBV18 and TRBJ1-5, reads NAGVMQNPRHLVRRRGQEARLRCSPMKGHSHVYWYRQLPEEGLKFMVYLQKENIIDESGMPKERFSAEFPKEGPSILRIQQVVRGDSAAYFCASSPGSGGGQPQHFGDGTRLSIL.

The chain uses TRBV7-9 and TRBJ2-3; D possibly corresponds to TRBD1 (5 bases). With 2 bases removed from V and 2 bases from J, the gap between germline ends came to 20 bases. Germline V gene data show CDR1 as SEHNR and CDR2 as FQNEAQ (reference sequence). The CDR3 contains 18 residues. The CDR3 DNA follows: TGTGCCAGCAGCTTACCTCGTGGGCAGGGTGGAGACACAGATACGCAGTATTTT. This sequence encodes CASSLPRGQGGDTDTQYF. The whole variable domain, remainder taken from reference TRBV7-9 and TRBJ2-3, is DTGVSQNPRHKITKRGQNVTFRCDPISEHNRLYWYRQTLGQGPEFLTYFQNEAQLEKSRLLSDRFSAERPKGSFSTLEIQRTEQGDSAMYLCASSLPRGQGGDTDTQYFGPGTRLTVL.

The table lists this clone with a count of one. The J gene is TRBJ2-3, the V gene TRBV15; weak D call: TRBD2 (5 bases). The germline V and J ends were trimmed by 3 bases and 0 bases, with 10 bases remaining between them. CDR1 is LNHNV and CDR2 is YYDKDF in the germline V gene (reference sequence). The CDR3 is 15 residues long. The CDR3: CATSRREVSTDTQYF. The CDR3 DNA sequence: TGTGCCACCAGCAGGAGGGAAGTGAGCACAGATACGCAGTATTTT.

The V call is TRBV7-9, the J call TRBJ2-2, with 10 positions matching TRBD2. Germline loops: CDR1 SEHNR, CDR2 FQNEAQ (reference sequence). Trimming took 7 bases from V and 0 from J; bases not matched to a gene: 5. The CDR3 is 16 residues long. CDR3 in amino acids: CASTLAGVSNTGELFF. DNA of the CDR3: TGTGCCAGCACCCTAGCGGGGGTTTCGAACACCGGGGAGCTGTTTTTT.

The rearrangement joins TRBV10-2 to TRBJ2-2; TRBD1 matches at 8 bases. Germline V gives CDR1 WSHSY, CDR2 SAAADI. J lost 4 bases, V lost 3 bases, and 7 bases had no gene match. CDR3 length equals 16 residues. CDR3 sequence (DNA): TGCGCCAGCAGTGATGAGGGACAGGCCCTCACCGGGGAGCTGTTTTTT. Amino acid sequence: CASSDEGQALTGELFF.

Concerning this clone itself: The same CDR3 also results from other DNA sequences found in this sample. The CDR3 coding sequence is TGCGCCAGCAGTGAGTCGGGGGGGGCTGGAGGCAATCAGCCCCAGCATTTT. It specifies CASSESGGAGGNQPQHF. This sequence joins TRBV10-2 and TRBJ1-5; tentative D call: TRBD1 (6 bases). With 0 bases removed from V and 2 bases from J, the gap between germline ends came to 14 bases. The germline V gene encodes CDR1 WSHSY and CDR2 SAAADI. The CDR3 spans 17 residues.